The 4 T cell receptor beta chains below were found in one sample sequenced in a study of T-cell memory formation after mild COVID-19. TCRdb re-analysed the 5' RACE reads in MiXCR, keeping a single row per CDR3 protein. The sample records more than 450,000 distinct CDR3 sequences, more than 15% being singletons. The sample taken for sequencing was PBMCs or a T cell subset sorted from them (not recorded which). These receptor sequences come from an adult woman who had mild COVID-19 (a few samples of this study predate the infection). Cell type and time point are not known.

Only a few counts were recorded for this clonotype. CDR3 loop: CASSRKAVGTDTQYF. CDR3 sequence (DNA): TGTGCCAGCAGTCGGAAAGCGGTAGGCACAGATACGCAGTATTTT. This chain joins TRBV5-6 and TRBJ2-3; a possible D gene is TRBD2 (5 bases). In germline, CDR1 is SGHDT, CDR2 YYEEEE. There are 15 residues in the CDR3. Trimming pared 5 bases from V and 1 base from J, leaving 14 bases between.

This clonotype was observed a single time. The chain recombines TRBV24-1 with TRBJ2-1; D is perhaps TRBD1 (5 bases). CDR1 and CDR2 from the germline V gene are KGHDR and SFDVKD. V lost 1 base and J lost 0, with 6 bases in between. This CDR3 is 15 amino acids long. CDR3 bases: TGTGCCACCAGTGATTTTAGGGGCTCCTACAATGAGCAGTTCTTC. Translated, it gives CATSDFRGSYNEQFF.

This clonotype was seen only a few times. The chain's CDR3 is CASSLGGPREQFF. As DNA, the CDR3 is TGTGCCAGCAGCTTAGGAGGCCCTCGGGAGCAGTTCTTC. This sequence joins TRBV7-9 and TRBJ2-1; D remains ambiguous. Germline CDR1 SEHNR, CDR2 FQNEAQ (reference sequence). CDR3 size: 13 residues. V was trimmed by 1 base and J by 10 bases, leaving 11 bases between them.

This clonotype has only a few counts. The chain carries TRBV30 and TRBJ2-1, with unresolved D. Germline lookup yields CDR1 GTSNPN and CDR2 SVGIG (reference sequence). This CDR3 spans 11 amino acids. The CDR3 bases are TGTGCGTTTAAAGATAACCATGAGCAGTTCTTC. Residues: CAFKDNHEQFF.